Listed below are T cell receptor beta chains from one sample, sequenced in a study of blood T cell repertoires in COVID-19. Method: immunoSEQ multiplex PCR; TCRdb's copy keeps in-frame clones and lacks some. The sample holds about 81,000 clones; more than 75% are singletons and the top ten take around 7.2%. Input material: peripheral blood. The receptors were sampled from a human donor in a cohort sampled during active COVID-19. CDR3s include the opening cysteine and the closing phenylalanine or tryptophan. The order of the fields is D gene, V gene, J gene, clone size, CDR3 DNA, CDR3 protein. The D gene is left open where the match is weak. Some rows have no size entry. The others give once, few or many, or a class for an expanded clone.

>.|TRBV30|TRBJ2-2|.
TGTGCCTGGGCAGGGTGGGAGGACGGGGAGCTGTTTTTT
CAWAGWEDGELFF
>.|TRBV3-1/TRBV3-2|TRBJ2-7|once
TGTGCCAGCAGCCCCGCGGCGAGCGCATCCTACGAGCAGTACTTC
CASSPAASASYEQYF
>.|TRBV12-3/TRBV12-4|TRBJ2-7|.
TGTGCCAGCAGGCGGGGTGGCTCCTACGAGCAGTACTTC
CASRRGGSYEQYF
>TRBD1|TRBV6-5|TRBJ1-5|few
TGTGCCAGTAGGACAGGGAGGAATCAGCCCCAGCATTTT
CASRTGRNQPQHF
>TRBD1|TRBV27|TRBJ2-7|.
TGTGCCAGCAGACGGTTTATTGGACAGGGGGCGGGAGAGCAGTACTTC
CASRRFIGQGAGEQYF
>TRBD1|TRBV5-4|TRBJ2-7|.
TGTGCCAGCAGTATACAGGGGACGTCCTACGAGCAGTACTTC
CASSIQGTSYEQYF
>TRBD1|TRBV7-9|TRBJ1-1|.
TGTGCCAGCAGCTTAGTGATCGGGACAGGGGAAGCTTTCTTT
CASSLVIGTGEAFF
>TRBD1|TRBV10-3|TRBJ1-6|.
TGTGCCACCCAACAGGGGGCCGACTCACCCCTCCACTTT
CATQQGADSPLHF
>.|TRBV20-1|TRBJ2-4|.
TGCAGTGCTAGTCAGGGAGCCAAAAACATTCAGTACTTC
CSASQGAKNIQYF
>.|TRBV27|TRBJ1-1|once
TGTGCCAGCAGTTATTTCATGAACACTGAAGCTTTCTTT
CASSYFMNTEAFF
>.|TRBV9|TRBJ1-4|.
TGTGCCAGCAGTCGGGGGTTTGCGGATGAAAAACTGTTTTTT
CASSRGFADEKLFF
>.|TRBV20-1|TRBJ1-1|few
TGCAGTGCCGATAGCACTGAAGCTTTCTTT
CSADSTEAFF